The T cell receptor (beta chain) under discussion was sequenced for a study of T cells after yellow fever vaccination. Study findings and constraints: A small share of clonotypes appeared in both CD4 and CD8 compartments.

MiXCR was run by TCRdb on the 5' RACE reads, yielding one entry per CDR3 protein. The sample lists about 360,000 distinct CDR3 sequences, roughly 6.1% occurring once. In its sample, this clonotype was seen many times. What it binds is not known. The origin of this receptor is a man aged 25 to 40 who received the YFV17D yellow fever vaccine. Source: PBMCs, taken 5 days after the yellow fever booster vaccination.

CDR3 protein: CASSYGLDYEQYF. DNA of the CDR3: TGCGCCAGCAGTTATGGACTAGACTACGAGCAGTACTTC. The chain recombines TRBV5-1 with TRBJ2-7; 7 bases fit TRBD2. The CDR3 spans 13 residues. CDR1 is SGHRS, CDR2 YFSETQ, per germline. The V and J ends lost 5 bases and 3 bases, in that order; junction bases with no gene match: 5.